Listed below are T cell receptor beta chains from one sample, sequenced in a study of blood T cell repertoires in COVID-19. Only in-frame clones appear in the TCRdb table, and some are missing; sequencing was by immunoSEQ multiplex PCR. The sample includes about 290,000 clones, 70% to 90% of them seen just once. The sequenced material came from peripheral blood. These TCRs come from a woman in her forties or fifties with active or convalescent COVID-19. Both conserved end residues are part of each CDR3. The order of the fields is clone size, V gene, J gene, CDR3 protein. Rows may omit the clone size; those that give it use once, few, many or a size class.

-	TRBV5-5	TRBJ2-5	CASSQGGQETQYF
-	TRBV28	TRBJ1-2	CASSYYRGHYGYTF
-	TRBV5-4	TRBJ2-7	CASRSGREPHEQYF
-	TRBV28	TRBJ2-1	CASSSPGLAGERGYNEQFF
-	TRBV24-1	TRBJ1-1	CATSVVSGWTEAFF
few	TRBV12-3/TRBV12-4	TRBJ1-2	CASSLEVQGGYTF
once	TRBV29-1	TRBJ2-1	CSVEGGPGLYNEQFF
-	TRBV19	TRBJ1-1	CASSGWGQANTEAFF
-	TRBV27	TRBJ2-4	CASSLGQGSAKNIQYF
once	TRBV10-3	TRBJ2-1	CAITRAFLLPTSGRDYEQFF
-	TRBV7-3	TRBJ2-1	CASSPTGGAYNEQFF
-	TRBV9	TRBJ2-2	CASSVDGGRNTGELFF
-	TRBV28	TRBJ2-5	CASSFLVNRGQETQYF
-	TRBV5-1	TRBJ2-5	CASSMSPQETQYF
once	TRBV4-1	TRBJ2-2	CASRSGLAFSLAGELFF
-	TRBV9	TRBJ2-7	CASSALIAGGPSEQYF
-	TRBV19	TRBJ2-6	CASSIGGVSGANVLTF
-	TRBV11-2	TRBJ1-2	CASSYGQGGYGYTF
-	TRBV2	TRBJ2-2	CASSLQGAGTGELFF
-	TRBV7-6	TRBJ2-7	CASSVRTSGRGGSYEQYF
-	TRBV7-2	TRBJ2-1	CASSLLQALGNEQFF
-	TRBV5-1	TRBJ2-1	CASSWGLATLGEQFF
-	TRBV28	TRBJ2-4	CASTLLAKNIQYF
-	TRBV27	TRBJ2-3	CATWEGQTPDTQYF
-	TRBV5-5	TRBJ2-3	CASSPGPAGDTQYF